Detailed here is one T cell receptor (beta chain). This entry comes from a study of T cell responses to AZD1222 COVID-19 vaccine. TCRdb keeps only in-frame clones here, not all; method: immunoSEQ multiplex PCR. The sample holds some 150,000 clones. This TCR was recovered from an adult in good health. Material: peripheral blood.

The CDR3 spells CASSWRNTEAFF. The CDR3 coding sequence is TGTGCCAGCAGCTGGCGGAACACTGAAGCTTTCTTT. V usage is TRBV7-9 and J usage is TRBJ1-1, with D hard to call. V lost 4 bases and J lost 1, with 4 bases in between. Per the germline V gene, CDR1 is SEHNR and CDR2 is FQNEAQ (reference sequence). The CDR3 contains 12 residues.